These 10 T cell receptor beta chains originate from one sample sequenced in a study of blood T cell repertoires in COVID-19. Clones were sequenced by immunoSEQ multiplex PCR, and TCRdb holds only the in-frame ones, with some missing. This sample yields more than 15,000 clones, of which roughly 90% are seen a single time; around 7.7% belongs to the top ten. Input material: peripheral blood. The receptor source for this set is a woman aged 60-75 years with active COVID-19.

This clone was counted once. The chain is built from TRBV7-8 and TRBJ1-2; TRBD1 matches at 9 bases. The CDR3 sequence is 15 residues long. Germline CDR1 is SGHVS and CDR2 is FQNEAQ. Unmatched junction bases numbered 8, after V lost 6 bases and J lost 3 bases. The CDR3, as DNA: TGTGCCAGCAGGGGACAGGGACGTAAGGACTATGGCTACACCTTC. It specifies CASRGQGRKDYGYTF.

The CDR3 loop is CASSVQGALSAFF. The DNA of the CDR3 is TGTGCCAGCAGCGTACAGGGGGCGCTTTCGGCTTTCTTT. This chain connects TRBV13 to TRBJ1-1, with 9 bases aligning to TRBD1. V trimming: 5 bases; J trimming: 11 bases; junction bases outside the gene matches: 9. CDR1 and CDR2 from the germline V gene are PRHDT and FYEKMQ (reference sequence). The CDR3 contains 13 residues. Based on the CDR3 plus reference TRBV13 and TRBJ1-1, the full variable domain is AAGVIQSPRHLIKEKRETATLKCYPIPRHDTVYWYQQGPGQDPQFLISFYEKMQSDKGSIPDRFSAQQFSDYHSELNMSSLELGDSALYFCASSVQGALSAFFGQGTRLTVV.

The chain uses TRBV6-5 and TRBJ1-3; D might be TRBD1 (5 bases). V was pared by 5 bases and J by 0 bases, with 8 bases between. The CDR3 is 14 residues long. Germline CDR1 is MNHEY and CDR2 is SVGAGI. Here the CDR3 reads CASSQGISGNTIYF. The DNA of the CDR3 is TGTGCCAGCAGTCAGGGTATCTCTGGAAACACCATATATTTT.

The gene calls are TRBV10-1 and TRBJ2-4; a weak D match, TRBD1 (9 bases). The V and J ends lost 5 bases and 5 bases respectively, with 16 bases between them. The germline V gene has CDR1 WNHNN and CDR2 SYGVQD (reference sequence). This CDR3 comprises 15 residues. The CDR3 DNA reads TGCGCCAGCAGTCGGGGGGGACAGGGCGAAAACATTCAGTACTTC. This sequence encodes CASSRGGQGENIQYF.

The rearrangement links TRBV6-1 to TRBJ2-6, with D possibly being TRBD1 (6 bases). The CDR3 consists of 20 residues. Germline CDR1 reads MNHNS; CDR2 reads SASEGT. With 3 bases removed from V and 0 bases from J, the gap between germline ends came to 21 bases. The CDR3 DNA is TGTGCCAGCAGTGAGGCCCCTAGGGGGACCTCCAGCTCTGGGGCCAACGTCCTGACTTTC. Translating it yields CASSEAPRGTSSSGANVLTF.

V is TRBV5-5 and J is TRBJ1-5, with D unclear. Germline loops: CDR1 SGHKS, CDR2 YYEKEE (reference sequence). Trimming removed 2 bases at V and 0 bases at J, with 6 bases between. The CDR3 is made up of 14 amino acids. This CDR3 is CASSFLDSNQPQHF. CDR3 in DNA: TGTGCCAGCAGCTTCCTAGATAGCAATCAGCCCCAGCATTTT.

The CDR3 region has the DNA TGTGCCAGCAGCCGGACTAGCGGGGGGGCAAGGGATGAGCAGTTCTTC. Its translation is CASSRTSGGARDEQFF. The J gene is TRBJ2-1, the V gene TRBV11-2; 15 bases map to TRBD2. The J segment lost 8 bases and the V segment lost 5 bases, leaving 7 bases of the junction unmatched. The CDR3 sequence is 16 residues long. Per germline, CDR1 SGHAT and CDR2 FQNNGV.

This clone was found once. The chain has TRBV2 and TRBJ1-1, with 8 positions matching TRBD1. The germline V gene has CDR1 SNHLY and CDR2 FYNNEI. J lost 1 base, V lost 6 bases, and 10 bases had no gene match. This CDR3 is 16 amino acids long. The CDR3 protein is CASRPGTGGSNTEAFF. For the CDR3, the DNA is TGTGCCAGCAGACCTGGGACAGGAGGATCGAACACTGAAGCTTTCTTT.

V usage is TRBV7-8 and J usage is TRBJ1-3, with 9 bases matching TRBD1. Germline V gene sequence: CDR1 SGHVS, CDR2 FQNEAQ. The junction had 2 bases not matched to a gene; V was cut back by 1 base and J by 7 bases. CDR3 length equals 14 residues. The CDR3 DNA sequence: TGTGCCAGCAGCTTAGGGACAGGGGATAACACCATATATTTT. Translation: CASSLGTGDNTIYF.

The CDR3 DNA follows: TGTGCCAGCGGACAGGGGGATGAGCAGTTCTTC. It yields the protein CASGQGDEQFF. This chain links TRBV6-5 with TRBJ2-1; TRBD1 aligns across 10 bases. V lost 8 bases, J lost 8 bases, and 0 bases stayed unmatched. The CDR3 extends over 11 amino acids. CDR1 is MNHEY, CDR2 SVGAGI, per germline.